This TCR beta chain was captured by sequencing in a study of identical twins. Study results and limitations: In beta out-of-frame sequences, the excess sharing between twins was weaker. Models underestimated how often monozygotic twins shared out-of-frame TCR alpha.

TCRdb itself ran the 5' RACE reads through MiXCR, one entry per CDR3 protein. The sample holds 750,000 to 950,000 distinct CDR3 sequences; around an eighth are singletons and the top ten take around 1.6%. With regard to this clonotype: What it recognizes is unknown.

This CDR3 has 14 amino acids. The germline gives CDR1 DFQATT, CDR2 SNEGSKA (reference sequence). V lost 5 bases and J lost 1, with 11 bases in between. The same data also went into a second study, on yellow fever vaccine responses in identical twins. That study adds: Vaccine-induced T cell responses in twins were reportedly observed to appear partly convergent, partly personalized.

Sequences were obtained from PBMCs. This clonotype was obtained from a woman aged 18-30 years in good health. The chain uses TRBV20-1 and TRBJ2-2; D may be TRBD1 (6 bases). CDR3 nucleotide sequence: TGCAGTGCTCAAAAGACAGGGAACACCGGGGAGCTGTTTTTT. It specifies CSAQKTGNTGELFF.